The next 25 T cell receptor beta chains were all read from a single sample in a study of blood T cell repertoires in COVID-19. The protocol was immunoSEQ multiplex PCR, while the TCRdb copy is restricted to in-frame clones and leaves out a portion. The sample carries 270,000 or so clones, roughly 84% recorded once. The sequenced material came from PBMCs or T cells enriched from blood (not recorded which). These TCRs come from a man aged 45-65 years who had recovered from COVID-19.

This clone was counted a few times. This chain connects TRBV6-5 to TRBJ2-3, with TRBD2 identical over 7 bases. The J segment lost 2 bases and the V segment lost 8 bases, leaving 7 bases of the junction unmatched. The germline gives CDR1 MNHEY, CDR2 SVGAGI. CDR3 size: 14 residues. The CDR3 loop reads CASEGLADTDTQYF. The CDR3 bases are TGTGCCAGCGAAGGGCTAGCGGACACAGATACGCAGTATTTT.

This chain uses TRBV10-3 with TRBJ1-1, with D tentatively TRBD1 (5 bases). Trimming pared 3 bases from V and 4 bases from J, leaving 12 bases between. CDR3 length: 14 amino acids. Per the germline V gene, CDR1 is ENHRY and CDR2 is SYGVKD. This CDR3 reads CAISDRAGSTEAFF. CDR3 bases: TGTGCCATCAGTGACAGGGCTGGAAGCACTGAAGCTTTCTTT.

This chain links TRBV11-3 with TRBJ2-7; possible D gene TRBD2, 6 bases. CDR1 is SGHNT, CDR2 YENEEA, per germline. V was pared by 5 bases and J by 0 bases, with 11 bases between. The length of the CDR3 is 14 residues. The CDR3 is CASSAGGISYEQYF. The CDR3 DNA is TGTGCCAGCAGCGCCGGCGGGATCTCCTACGAGCAGTACTTC.

The chain carries TRBV30 and TRBJ1-4; 9 bases match TRBD1. The germline V gene encodes CDR1 GTSNPN and CDR2 SVGIG (reference sequence). V was clipped by 0 bases and J by 6 bases; unmatched bases: 11. This CDR3 has 17 amino acids. The CDR3, as DNA: TGTGCCTGGAGTGTACCCTCGGGGGGACAGGGATATGAAAAACTGTTTTTT. Translation: CAWSVPSGGQGYEKLFF.

The chain is built from TRBV7-3 and TRBJ1-3; a weak D match, TRBD1 (5 bases). CDR1 is SGHTA and CDR2 is FQGTGA in the germline V gene. The CDR3 has 14 amino acids. The V end was cut by 0 bases, the J end by 2 bases, with 5 bases between. CDR3 sequence (DNA): TGTGCCAGCAGCTTAACAGGGGCTGGAAACACCATATATTTT. Its translation is CASSLTGAGNTIYF.

V gene TRBV30 combines with J gene TRBJ1-2, with a possible D match to TRBD1 (6 bases). The CDR3 runs 13 residues. Germline V gives CDR1 GTSNPN, CDR2 SVGIG (reference sequence). The ends were cut back, 8 bases at V and 1 base at J, with 14 bases in the middle. The CDR3 reads CARQQGLNYGYTF. The DNA of the CDR3 is TGTGCCCGTCAGCAGGGGCTTAACTATGGCTACACCTTC.

The chain links TRBV6-5 to TRBJ1-1, with D unresolved. With 7 bases removed from V and 4 bases from J, the gap between germline ends came to 7 bases. This CDR3 spans 11 amino acids. Germline CDR1 and CDR2: MNHEY and SVGAGI. CDR3 residues: CASTSPTEAFF. The CDR3 region has the DNA TGTGCCAGCACCAGTCCCACTGAAGCTTTCTTT.

This rearrangement joins TRBV5-1 to TRBJ1-4, with D uncertain. CDR1 is SGHRS and CDR2 is YFSETQ in the germline V gene. The CDR3 is 14 amino acids. V was pared by 4 bases and J by 8 bases, with 15 bases between. The CDR3 region is CASSLQPGPEKLFF. The CDR3 DNA sequence: TGCGCCAGCAGCCTCCAACCAGGCCCGGAAAAACTGTTTTTT.

This clone was counted a single time. The rearrangement joins TRBV5-1 to TRBJ2-3; no firm D call. Trimming left V 3 bases short and J 2 bases short, with 4 bases between. CDR1 is SGHRS and CDR2 is YFSETQ in the germline V gene. This CDR3 is 12 amino acids long. CDR3 amino acids: CASSSYTDTQYF. CDR3 nucleotides: TGCGCCAGCAGCTCGTACACAGATACGCAGTATTTT.

This clone was detected once. The V gene is TRBV5-1, the J gene TRBJ2-7; 12 bases match TRBD2. The CDR3 is made up of 15 amino acids. J lost 5 bases, V lost 4 bases, and 7 bases had no gene match. CDR1 is SGHRS and CDR2 is YFSETQ in the germline V gene. CDR3 sequence reads: CASSLAGGPWDEQYF. CDR3 nucleotide sequence: TGCGCCAGCAGCCTAGCGGGAGGGCCATGGGACGAGCAGTACTTC.

This clone was seen only a few times. J is TRBJ1-1 and V is TRBV12-3 or TRBV12-4, with a weak D call TRBD1 (5 bases). The CDR3 spans 13 residues. V lost 6 bases, J lost 5 bases, and 13 bases lay in between. The CDR3 loop reads CASRPGGGTEAFF. The CDR3 region has the DNA TGTGCCAGCAGACCCGGGGGGGGAACTGAAGCTTTCTTT.

The J gene is TRBJ2-7, the V gene TRBV15; 8 nucleotides align to TRBD1. This CDR3 comprises 16 residues. Germline V gene data show CDR1 as LNHNV and CDR2 as YYDKDF (reference sequence). V gave up 3 bases and J gave up 6 bases; unmatched junction bases: 13. The CDR3 loop reads CATSRRGDRLLGEQYF. CDR3 nucleotides: TGTGCCACCAGCAGGAGGGGGGACAGGTTATTAGGCGAGCAGTACTTC.

The CDR3 protein is CASSLAGGPTGELFF. For the CDR3, the DNA is TGTGCCAGCAGTTTAGCGGGAGGGCCCACCGGGGAGCTGTTTTTT. This chain connects TRBV27 to TRBJ2-2; 9 positions agree with TRBD2. The ends lost 2 bases at V and 4 bases at J; junction bases unmatched: 2. The CDR3 is made up of 15 amino acids. In germline, CDR1 is MNHEY, CDR2 SMNVEV (reference sequence).

The chain uses TRBV25-1 and TRBJ1-4, with a tentative D call TRBD1 (5 bases). CDR1 is MGHDK, CDR2 SYGVNS, per germline. This CDR3 has 14 residues. V was trimmed by 5 bases and J by 14 bases, leaving 21 bases between them. This CDR3 is CASSPGLNEVRLFF. The CDR3 bases are TGTGCCAGCAGTCCGGGACTTAACGAGGTGAGGCTGTTTTTT.

CDR3 coding DNA: TGTGCCATCAGCGGACAGGGAACAGATACGCAGTATTTT. Its protein product is CAISGQGTDTQYF. This sequence joins TRBV10-3 and TRBJ2-3; TRBD1 matches 8 bases. The V gene end was trimmed by 6 bases and the J gene end by 3 bases; junction bases not matched to a gene: 2. The CDR3 runs 13 residues. Germline assignment: CDR1 ENHRY and CDR2 SYGVKD.

The chain has TRBV7-3 and TRBJ2-2; a possible D gene is TRBD1 (6 bases). The CDR3 length is 14 residues. The V gene lost 5 bases and the J gene lost 7 bases, with 14 bases spanning the gap. Looked up from germline, CDR1 is SGHTA and CDR2 is FQGTGA. The CDR3 nucleotides are TGTGCCAGCAGCGCAGGGGCCCTGGTCGGGGAGCTGTTTTTT. It codes for CASSAGALVGELFF.

This sequence joins TRBV12-5 and TRBJ2-1; D may be TRBD2 (5 bases). CDR3 length equals 16 residues. Germline V gene lookup returns CDR1 LGHNT and CDR2 FRNRAP. Trimming took off 0 bases at V and 9 bases at J, with 18 bases between the two ends. This CDR3 reads CASGLVGQLERGEQFF. In DNA, the CDR3 is TGTGCTAGTGGTTTGGTAGGTCAGCTGGAACGGGGTGAGCAGTTCTTC.

This clone was counted a single time. This rearrangement joins TRBV6-5 to TRBJ1-2; the match to TRBD1 covers 7 bases. The CDR3 extends over 14 amino acids. V shed 2 bases, J shed 4 bases, and the junction held 4 bases outside the gene matches. CDR1 and CDR2 from the germline V gene are MNHEY and SVGAGI. CDR3 residues: CASSYGGTAYGYTF. For the CDR3, the DNA is TGTGCCAGCAGTTACGGCGGGACAGCCTATGGCTACACCTTC.

The chain joins TRBV27 to TRBJ2-1; TRBD2 is a possible D gene (6 bases). Trimming cost V 4 bases and J 2 bases, with 12 bases left between them. The CDR3 has 15 amino acids. Germline CDR1 reads MNHEY; CDR2 reads SMNVEV (reference sequence). CDR3 sequence: CASSSTGVPYNEQFF. The CDR3, as DNA: TGTGCCAGCAGTTCCACGGGAGTACCCTACAATGAGCAGTTCTTC.

This clone was seen only a few times. V gene TRBV27 combines with J gene TRBJ1-3; D is unresolved. The germline gives CDR1 MNHEY, CDR2 SMNVEV (reference sequence). The V end was cut by 8 bases, the J end by 1 base, with 12 bases between. This CDR3 spans 14 amino acids. CDR3 region: CASARVGSGNTIYF. For the CDR3, the DNA is TGTGCCAGCGCGAGGGTAGGGTCTGGAAACACCATATATTTT.

The chain uses TRBV19 and TRBJ1-1; weak D call: TRBD1 (6 bases). Germline-derived CDR1 and CDR2 are LNHDA and SQIVND (reference sequence). Between the trimmed V and J ends, which lost 7 bases and 9 bases, there was a span of 12 bases. The CDR3 spans 11 residues. The CDR3 nucleotides are TGTGCCAGTACCAAACAGGGTAAAGCTTTCTTT. It specifies CASTKQGKAFF.

The V call is TRBV19, the J call TRBJ2-1; 8 bases line up with TRBD2. From germline, CDR1 is LNHDA and CDR2 SQIVND (reference sequence). The CDR3 is 15 residues long. After removal of 7 bases from V and 1 base from J, the junction contained 6 bases not matched to a gene. The CDR3 coding sequence is TGTGCCAGTACGACTAGCGACTTTTCCTACAATGAGCAGTTCTTC. Encoded protein: CASTTSDFSYNEQFF.

The gene calls are TRBV5-5 and TRBJ1-2, with 9 bases aligning to TRBD1. V lost 5 bases to trimming and J lost 4 bases; unmatched junction nucleotides: 15. The V gene's germline CDR1 is SGHKS and CDR2 YYEKEE (reference sequence). There are 17 residues in the CDR3. CDR3 region: CASRLDRGYSDSYGYTF. CDR3 bases: TGTGCCAGCAGACTGGACAGGGGTTATTCGGATTCCTATGGCTACACCTTC.

The V and J genes are TRBV24-1 and TRBJ2-1; 10 positions agree with TRBD2. V lost 2 bases and J lost 10; bases outside the gene matches: 13. The CDR3 covers 17 residues. CDR1 and CDR2 from the germline V gene are KGHDR and SFDVKD. The CDR3 DNA reads as TGTGCCACCAGTGATTCACCTAGCGGGAGACGTCTTGGCGAGCAGTTCTTC. It encodes CATSDSPSGRRLGEQFF.

The chain uses TRBV6-5 and TRBJ1-1; D is unresolved. The CDR3 covers 13 residues. Trimming pared 10 bases from V and 8 bases from J, leaving 20 bases between. CDR1 and CDR2 from the germline V gene are MNHEY and SVGAGI. The CDR3 DNA follows: TGTGCCACCAGCTTTAGTCTGGGCACGGAAGCTTTCTTT. Its protein product is CATSFSLGTEAFF.